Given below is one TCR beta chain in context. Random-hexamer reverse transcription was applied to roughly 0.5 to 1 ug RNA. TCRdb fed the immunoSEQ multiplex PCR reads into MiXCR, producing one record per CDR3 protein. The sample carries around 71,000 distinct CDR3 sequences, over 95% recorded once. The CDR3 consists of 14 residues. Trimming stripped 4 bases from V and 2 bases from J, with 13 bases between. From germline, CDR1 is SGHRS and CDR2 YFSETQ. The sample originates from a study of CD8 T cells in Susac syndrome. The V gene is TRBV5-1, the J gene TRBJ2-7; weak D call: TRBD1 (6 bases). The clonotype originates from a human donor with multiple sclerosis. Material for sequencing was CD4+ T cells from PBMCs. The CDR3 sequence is CASSPGTIPYEQYF. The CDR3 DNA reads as TGCGCCAGCAGCCCGGGGACAATCCCCTACGAGCAGTACTTC.